The clone carrying this T cell receptor (beta chain) was detected many times. The antigen is undetermined. The CDR3 length is 12 residues. V lost 1 base and J lost 14; bases outside the gene matches: 6. Germline CDR1 SGHDT, CDR2 YYEEEE. These data are taken from a study of breast tumors, draining lymph nodes, adjacent tissues. Findings and caveats of the study: Findings are consistent with lymph node origin and intratumoral expansion of most tumor T cells. Tumor repertoires ranked between lymph nodes and nontumor tissue in diversity, with V and J gene preferences.

MiXCR, run by TCRdb on the multiplex PCR reads, gives a single entry per CDR3 protein. The sample has 150,000 to 200,000 distinct CDR3 sequences, 33% seen once. Samples came from axillary lymph nodes draining the breast cancer. V is TRBV5-6 and J is TRBJ2-1; the match to TRBD2 covers 7 bases. The specimen was axillary lymph node tissue. The source is a female donor with breast cancer. Some clones in this sample may be carry-over from other donors' samples. CDR3 sequence reads: CASSLLGEGKFF. The CDR3 nucleotides read TGTGCCAGCAGCTTGCTAGGGGAGGGGAAGTTCTTC.